Presented here are 15 T cell receptor beta chains from one specimen sequenced in a study of Tregs in tolerant kidney transplant recipients. Mixed chimerism was transient after nonmyeloablative marrow transplants from related graft donors. TCRdb's table, derived via immunoSEQ multiplex PCR, lists solely in-frame clones and lacks some. Its table lists about 15,000 clones. The sample here was CD4+ T cells from blood (PBMCs), taken 12 months after the transplant. These receptors all stem from a human patient who received a combined kidney and bone marrow transplant. The T cells may partly be graft donor cells.

As for this clone: The read falls 3 residues short of the CDR3 end, and the missing part is taken from the germline J gene. The V and J genes are TRBV5-1 and TRBJ2-4, with D possibly TRBD2 on 6 matching bases. In germline, CDR1 is SGHRS, CDR2 YFSETQ. This CDR3 spans 22 amino acids. V dropped 3 bases and J dropped 0 bases, with 31 bases sitting between them. The sequenced CDR3 bases are TGCGCCAGCAGCTATTTGTCCGCATATCGGGGGAGAGGGTCCGTAGCCAAAAACATT. This codes for CASSYLSAYRGRGSVAKNI. The CDR3 as a whole reads CASSYLSAYRGRGSVAKNIQYF.

A word on this clone: The read is 3 residues too short to cover the CDR3 end, so that end is filled in from the germline J gene. The genes are TRBV18 and TRBJ1-1; 8 nucleotides align to TRBD1. CDR1 and CDR2 from the germline V gene are KGHSH and LQKENI. Trimming at V came to 3 bases and at J to 1 base, leaving 4 bases not matched to a gene. The CDR3 consists of 15 residues. CDR3 DNA (partial): TGTGCCAGCTCACCTGGGACAGGAGGGAACACTGAA. This gives the protein CASSPGTGGNTE. The whole CDR3 reads CASSPGTGGNTEAFF.

A note on this clone: Coverage ceases 3 residues before the CDR3 finishes, and the germline J gene fills in the end. V gene TRBV19 combines with J gene TRBJ2-3; D is perhaps TRBD1 (5 bases). This CDR3 is 13 amino acids long. Germline V gene lookup returns CDR1 LNHDA and CDR2 SQIVND (reference sequence). Between the trimmed V and J ends, which lost 1 base and 5 bases, there was a span of 7 bases. This CDR3 reads CASSIAGIDTQYF. CDR3 bases read: TGTGCCAGTAGTATAGCAGGGATAGATACG.

Notes on this clone: The read comes to an end 3 residues before the CDR3 does, leaving the germline J gene to fill in the end. The genes are TRBV30 and TRBJ1-4; D is unclear. From germline, CDR1 is GTSNPN and CDR2 SVGIG (reference sequence). Trimming took 7 bases from V and 1 from J, leaving 13 bases between them. This CDR3 is built from 14 residues. The sequenced part of the CDR3 DNA is TGTGCCTCCGACATGGTCGGAACTAATGAAAAA. It translates to CASDMVGTNEK. The complete CDR3 reads CASDMVGTNEKLFF. Full variable domain (remainder filled in from reference TRBV30 and TRBJ1-4): SQTIHQWPATLVQPVGSPLSLECTVEGTSNPNLYWYRQAAGRGLQLLFYSVGIGQISSEVPQNLSASRPQDRQFILSSKKLLLSDSGFYLCASDMVGTNEKLFFGSGTQLSVL.

This clone counts as medium-sized (0.01 to 0.1%) by frequency. The read is 3 residues too short to cover the CDR3 end, so that end is filled in from the germline J gene. This chain connects TRBV20-1 to TRBJ1-2, with 8 bases fitting TRBD1. V shed 6 bases and J 6 bases; nucleotides not matched to a gene: 9. The germline V gene encodes CDR1 DFQATT and CDR2 SNEGSKA (reference sequence). There are 13 residues in the CDR3. The CDR3 sequence is CSASGTGNDGYTF. Partial CDR3 DNA: TGCAGTGCGAGCGGGACAGGAAACGATGGC.

As concerns this clone: The read ends 3 residues early relative to the CDR3; the germline J gene fills the gap. J is TRBJ1-2 and V is TRBV7-2; D gene ambiguous. Germline-derived CDR1 and CDR2 are SGHTA and FQGNSA. With 1 base removed from V and 5 bases from J, the gap between germline ends came to 5 bases. This CDR3 has 12 amino acids. This CDR3 is CASSLDRYGYTF. The sequenced part of the CDR3 DNA is TGTGCCAGCAGCTTAGACAGATATGGC.

To note about this clone: The sequenced fragment ends 3 residues before the CDR3 boundary, so the rest is inferred from the germline J gene. The genes are TRBV5-1 and TRBJ2-1; tentative D call: TRBD2 (6 bases). The V and J ends lost 7 bases and 7 bases respectively, with 6 bases between them. Looked up from germline, CDR1 is SGHRS and CDR2 is YFSETQ. This CDR3 comprises 10 residues. CDR3 bases read: TGCGCCAGCGGAGGGAATGAG. Translation gives CASGGNE. The whole CDR3 protein reads CASGGNEQFF.

As to this clone: The read halts 3 residues ahead of the CDR3 end, with the missing end drawn from the germline J gene. V usage is TRBV30 and J usage is TRBJ2-4; tentative D call: TRBD2 (6 bases). Germline assignment: CDR1 GTSNPN and CDR2 SVGIG (reference sequence). This CDR3 comprises 16 residues. Trimming removed 0 bases at V and 3 bases at J, with 15 bases between. CDR3 loop: CAWSVGRGGGKNIQYF. CDR3 DNA, as far as it was read: TGTGCCTGGAGTGTTGGTAGGGGAGGAGGCAAAAACATT.

As regards this clone: The CDR3 extends 3 residues past the end of the read, so its final part is completed from the germline J gene. The chain links TRBV20-1 to TRBJ2-2, with 11 positions matching TRBD2. This CDR3 region has 16 residues. Per the germline V gene, CDR1 is DFQATT and CDR2 is SNEGSKA (reference sequence). V shed 5 bases and J 3 bases; nucleotides not matched to a gene: 8. CDR3 bases read: TGCAGTGCTGGGATAGCGGGAGGGCCGGACACCGGGGAG. Encoded protein: CSAGIAGGPDTGE. The whole CDR3 reads CSAGIAGGPDTGELFF.

Remarks on this clone: The CDR3 goes on 3 residues after the read ends, and that part is filled in from the germline J gene. The gene calls are TRBV5-6 and TRBJ1-5, with 11 positions matching TRBD1. J gave up 7 bases and V 5 bases, and 8 bases lay outside the gene matches. This CDR3 has 15 residues. Germline CDR1 is SGHDT and CDR2 is YYEEEE. Partial CDR3 DNA: TGTGCCAGCAGTAGCGGGACAGGGGGAAGGCAGCCC. Translating gives CASSSGTGGRQP. The whole CDR3 is CASSSGTGGRQPQHF.

Regarding this clone: The missing CDR3 end, 3 residues past where the read stops, is filled in from the germline J gene. The rearrangement links TRBV6-1 to TRBJ1-2, with a tentative D call TRBD1 (5 bases). The CDR3 length is 13 residues. The V end was cut by 3 bases, the J end by 6 bases, with 11 bases between. Germline V lookup: CDR1 MNHNS, CDR2 SASEGT. CDR3 loop: CASSETVGDGYTF. Partial CDR3 DNA: TGTGCCAGCAGTGAGACAGTTGGAGATGGC.

Details on this clone: Read data end 3 residues before the CDR3 end; the end is taken from the germline J gene. V usage is TRBV11-2 and J usage is TRBJ1-3; 7 nucleotides line up with TRBD1. CDR3 length: 13 residues. Germline V CDR1 and CDR2: SGHAT, FQNNGV. CDR3 bases read: TGTGCCAGCAGCCCGAATCCCGGGACAGCC. This codes for CASSPNPGTA. The complete CDR3 protein is CASSPNPGTAIYF.

Worth noting for this clone: The sequence runs out 3 residues before the end of the CDR3; the remainder is reconstructed from the germline J gene. The chain has TRBV7-9 and TRBJ2-5, with D uncertain. The CDR3 runs to 11 residues. Per the germline V gene, CDR1 is SEHNR and CDR2 is FQNEAQ (reference sequence). V was trimmed by 5 bases and J by 1 base, leaving 2 bases between them. The CDR3 loop reads CASSLQETQYF. CDR3 bases read: TGTGCCAGCAGCCTCCAAGAGACC.

Points on this clone: The observed sequence ends 3 residues before the CDR3 terminus, with the missing tail filled in from the germline J gene. The chain links TRBV15 to TRBJ1-1; 9 bases agree with TRBD1. Trimming at V came to 0 bases and at J to 3 bases, leaving 2 bases not matched to a gene. CDR1 is LNHNV, CDR2 YYDKDF, per germline (reference sequence). There are 15 residues in the CDR3. This CDR3 is CATSRDRDRDTEAFF. The CDR3 DNA, read in part, is TGTGCCACCAGCAGAGACCGGGACAGGGACACTGAA.

As concerns this clone: The DNA ends 3 residues before the CDR3 does, and the rest of the CDR3 is filled in from the germline J gene. The J gene is TRBJ1-5, the V gene TRBV29-1; a possible D gene is TRBD1 (6 bases). This CDR3 region has 13 residues. Germline CDR1 and CDR2: SQVTM and ANQGSEA. The V and J ends lost 3 bases and 5 bases respectively, with 11 bases between them. The CDR3 here is CSVETGFDQPQHF. The DNA read from the CDR3 is TGCAGCGTTGAGACAGGTTTCGATCAGCCC.